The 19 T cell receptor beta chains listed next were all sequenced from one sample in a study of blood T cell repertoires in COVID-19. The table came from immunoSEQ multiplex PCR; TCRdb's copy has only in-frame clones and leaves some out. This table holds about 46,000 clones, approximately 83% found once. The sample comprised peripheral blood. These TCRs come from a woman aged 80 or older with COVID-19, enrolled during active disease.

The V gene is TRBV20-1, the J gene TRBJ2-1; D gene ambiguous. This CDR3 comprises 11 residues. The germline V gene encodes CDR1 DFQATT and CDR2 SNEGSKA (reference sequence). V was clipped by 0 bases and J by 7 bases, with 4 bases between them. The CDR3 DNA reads TGCAGTGCTAGAGATCGGAATGAGCAGTTCTTC. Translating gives CSARDRNEQFF.

The CDR3 region has the DNA TGTGCCATCAGTGATGGACAGGGCGACACCGGGGAGCTGTTTTTT. Protein sequence: CAISDGQGDTGELFF. The rearrangement uses TRBV10-3 and TRBJ2-2, with 8 bases aligning to TRBD1. V gave up 3 bases and J gave up 3 bases; unmatched junction bases: 3. This CDR3 has 15 residues. The V gene's germline CDR1 is ENHRY and CDR2 SYGVKD.

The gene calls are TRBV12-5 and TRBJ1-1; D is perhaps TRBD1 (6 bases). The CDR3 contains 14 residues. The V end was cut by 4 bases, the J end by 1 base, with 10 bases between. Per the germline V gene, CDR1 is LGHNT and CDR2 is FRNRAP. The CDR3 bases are TGTGCTAGTGGTTGGGAAGGGGGGAACACTGAAGCTTTCTTT. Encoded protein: CASGWEGGNTEAFF.

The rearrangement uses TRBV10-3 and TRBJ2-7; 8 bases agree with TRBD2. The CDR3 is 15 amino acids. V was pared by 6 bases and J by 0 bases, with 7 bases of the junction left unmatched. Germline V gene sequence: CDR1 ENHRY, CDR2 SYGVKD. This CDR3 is CAIRETSGTSYEQYF. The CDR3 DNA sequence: TGTGCCATCAGGGAAACTAGCGGCACCTCCTACGAGCAGTACTTC.

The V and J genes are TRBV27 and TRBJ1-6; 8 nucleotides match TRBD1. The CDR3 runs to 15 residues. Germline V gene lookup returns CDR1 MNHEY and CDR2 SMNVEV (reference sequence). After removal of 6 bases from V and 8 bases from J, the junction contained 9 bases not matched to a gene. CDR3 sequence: CASRITGGIDSPLHF. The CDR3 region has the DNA TGTGCCAGCAGAATCACAGGGGGTATCGATTCACCCCTCCACTTT.

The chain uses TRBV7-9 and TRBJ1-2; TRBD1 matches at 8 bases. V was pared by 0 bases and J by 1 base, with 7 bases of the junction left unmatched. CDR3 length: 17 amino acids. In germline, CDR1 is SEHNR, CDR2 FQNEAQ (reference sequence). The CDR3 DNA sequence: TGTGCCAGCAGCTTAGCGAGGGGGACAGGAGATAACTATGGCTACACCTTC. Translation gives CASSLARGTGDNYGYTF.

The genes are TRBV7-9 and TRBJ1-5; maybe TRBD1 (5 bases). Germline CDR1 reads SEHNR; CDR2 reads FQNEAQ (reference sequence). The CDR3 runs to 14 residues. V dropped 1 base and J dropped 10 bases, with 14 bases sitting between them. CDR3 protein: CASSLGSGWGPQHF. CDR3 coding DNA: TGTGCCAGCAGCTTAGGTAGCGGATGGGGCCCCCAGCATTTT.

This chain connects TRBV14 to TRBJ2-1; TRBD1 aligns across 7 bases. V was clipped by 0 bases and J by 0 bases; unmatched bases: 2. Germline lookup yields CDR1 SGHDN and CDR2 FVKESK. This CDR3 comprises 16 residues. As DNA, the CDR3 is TGTGCCAGCAGCCAAGACAGGGGGAACTCCTACAATGAGCAGTTCTTC. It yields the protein CASSQDRGNSYNEQFF.

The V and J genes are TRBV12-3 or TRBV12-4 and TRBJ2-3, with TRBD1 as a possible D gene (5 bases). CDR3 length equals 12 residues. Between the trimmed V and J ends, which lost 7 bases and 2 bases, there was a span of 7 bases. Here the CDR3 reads CASNRYTDTQYF. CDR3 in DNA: TGTGCCAGCAACAGGTACACAGATACGCAGTATTTT.

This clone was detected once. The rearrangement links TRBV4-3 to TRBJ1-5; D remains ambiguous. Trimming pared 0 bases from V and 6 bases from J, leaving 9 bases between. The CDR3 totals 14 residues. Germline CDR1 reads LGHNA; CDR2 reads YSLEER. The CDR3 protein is CASSQDRGVQPQHF. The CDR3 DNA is TGCGCCAGCAGCCAAGATCGCGGGGTTCAGCCCCAGCATTTT.

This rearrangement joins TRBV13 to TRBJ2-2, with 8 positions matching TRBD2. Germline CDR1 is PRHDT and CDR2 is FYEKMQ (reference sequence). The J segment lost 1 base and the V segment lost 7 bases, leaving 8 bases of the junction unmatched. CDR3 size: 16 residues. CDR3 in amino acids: CASTKWLAGNTGELFF. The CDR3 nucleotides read TGTGCCAGCACCAAGTGGCTAGCGGGGAACACCGGGGAGCTGTTTTTT.

This CDR3 reads CAIRREETQYF. The CDR3 nucleotides are TGTGCCATCAGGAGGGAAGAGACCCAGTACTTC. This chain uses TRBV10-3 with TRBJ2-5; TRBD2 is a possible D gene (5 bases). CDR1 ENHRY and CDR2 SYGVKD come from the germline V gene. Trimming removed 6 bases at V and 3 bases at J, with 5 bases between. CDR3 length: 11 residues.

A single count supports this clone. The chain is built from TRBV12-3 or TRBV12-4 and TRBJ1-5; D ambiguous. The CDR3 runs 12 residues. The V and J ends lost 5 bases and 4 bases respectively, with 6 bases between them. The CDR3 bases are TGTGCCAGCAGTCTGAGGAATCAGCCCCAGCATTTT. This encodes CASSLRNQPQHF.

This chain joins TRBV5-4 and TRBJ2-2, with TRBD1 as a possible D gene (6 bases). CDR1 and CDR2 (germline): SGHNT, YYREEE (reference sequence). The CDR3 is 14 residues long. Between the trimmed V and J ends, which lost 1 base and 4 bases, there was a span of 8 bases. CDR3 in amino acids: CASSLQGLTGELFF. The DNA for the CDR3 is TGTGCCAGCAGCTTGCAGGGGCTCACCGGGGAGCTGTTTTTT.

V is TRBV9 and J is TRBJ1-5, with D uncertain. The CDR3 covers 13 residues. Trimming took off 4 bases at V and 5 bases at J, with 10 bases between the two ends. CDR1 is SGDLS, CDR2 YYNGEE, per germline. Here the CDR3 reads CASSPHRDQPQHF. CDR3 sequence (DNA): TGTGCCAGCAGCCCGCACCGGGATCAGCCCCAGCATTTT.

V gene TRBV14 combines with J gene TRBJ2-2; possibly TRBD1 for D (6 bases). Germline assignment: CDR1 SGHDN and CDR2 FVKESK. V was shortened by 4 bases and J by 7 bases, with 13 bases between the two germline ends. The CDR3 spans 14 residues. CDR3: CASSPQGQNGELFF. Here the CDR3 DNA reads TGTGCCAGCAGCCCCCAGGGGCAAAACGGGGAGCTGTTTTTT. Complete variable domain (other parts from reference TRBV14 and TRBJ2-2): EAGVTQFPSHSVIEKGQTVTLRCDPISGHDNLYWYRRVMGKEIKFLLHFVKESKQDESGMPNNRFLAERTGGTYSTLKVQPAELEDSGVYFCASSPQGQNGELFFGEGSRLTVL.

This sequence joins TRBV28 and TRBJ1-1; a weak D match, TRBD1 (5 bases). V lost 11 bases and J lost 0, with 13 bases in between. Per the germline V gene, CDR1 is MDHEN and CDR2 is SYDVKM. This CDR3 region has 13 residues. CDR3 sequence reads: CAAGDGLNTEAFF. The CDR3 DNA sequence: TGTGCCGCGGGGGACGGTCTGAACACTGAAGCTTTCTTT.

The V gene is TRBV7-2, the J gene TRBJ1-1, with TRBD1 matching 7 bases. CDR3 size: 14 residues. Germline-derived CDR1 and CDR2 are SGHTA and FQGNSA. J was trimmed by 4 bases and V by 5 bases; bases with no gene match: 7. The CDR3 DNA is TGTGCCAGCAGCCTCCAGGGGGTGGGCACTGAAGCTTTCTTT. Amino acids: CASSLQGVGTEAFF.

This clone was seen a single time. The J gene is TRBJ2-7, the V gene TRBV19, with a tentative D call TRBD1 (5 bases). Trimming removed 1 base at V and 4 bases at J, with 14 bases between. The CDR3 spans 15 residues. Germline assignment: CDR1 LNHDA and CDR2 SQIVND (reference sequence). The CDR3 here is CASSIGGQGVYEQYF. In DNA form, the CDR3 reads TGTGCCAGTAGTATAGGGGGCCAGGGTGTATACGAGCAGTACTTC.